This T cell receptor (beta chain) was identified during a study of read filtering for tumor transcriptome and immune sequencing. General study findings and limits: IR-seq and RNA-seq agreed better without single-read clonotypes.

Concerning this clonotype: No antigen is known for it. It differs at one base from a far larger clone, so likely a read error.

This library used approximately 390 ng RNA and molecular barcoded adaptors spanning alpha/delta and beta/gamma chains. TCRdb independently ran MiXCR on the reads; one entry per CDR3 protein. The sample consists of 75,000 to 95,000 distinct CDR3 sequences, about 22% of them appearing once. CDR1 SEHNR and CDR2 FQNEAQ come from the germline V gene (reference sequence). The CDR3 loop spans 16 amino acids. Sequencing input: a population of CD138-negative cells sorted from bone marrow. This TCR derives from a donor at least 40 years old with multiple myeloma. The chain couples TRBV7-9 to TRBJ1-1; tentatively, D is TRBD1 (5 bases). As DNA, the CDR3 is TGTGTCAGCAGCTTAGCGCTTGAAGGGCGGGGGACTGAAGCTTTCTTT. Amino acids: CVSSLALEGRGTEAFF.